Shown below are 22 T cell receptor beta chains from a single sample sequenced in a study of OX40 agonist ivuxolimab in advanced cancers. Using immunoSEQ multiplex PCR, the repertoire was profiled, and TCRdb retains in-frame clones only, with some absent. The data contain under 30,000 clones, 70% to 90% of them singletons. The specimen comprised CD4+ or CD8+ T cells sorted from blood, sampled in a trial of the OX40 agonist ivuxolimab. The receptors come from an adult with an advanced solid tumor such as melanoma, head and neck, liver or kidney cancer.

The chain combines TRBV28 with TRBJ2-5; TRBD2 matches at 11 bases. Germline values: CDR1 MDHEN, CDR2 SYDVKM. The trim removed 4 bases at V and 5 bases at J, leaving 9 bases unmatched. The CDR3 consists of 16 residues. CDR3 protein: CASSWELAGGGETQYF. The CDR3 bases are TGTGCCAGCAGTTGGGAGCTAGCGGGGGGCGGGGAGACCCAGTACTTC. Full variable domain (outside the CDR3, taken from reference TRBV28 and TRBJ2-5): DVKVTQSSRYLVKRTGEKVFLECVQDMDHENMFWYRQDPGLGLRLIYFSYDVKMKEKGDIPEGYSVSREKKERFSLILESASTNQTSMYLCASSWELAGGGETQYFGPGTRLLVL.

This clone was recorded once. The genes are TRBV7-9 and TRBJ1-5; D uncertain. Trimming shortened V by 5 bases and J by 0 bases, and 8 bases separated the two germline ends. Looked up from germline, CDR1 is SEHNR and CDR2 is FQNEAQ (reference sequence). The CDR3 has 14 residues. The CDR3 coding sequence is TGTGCCAGCAGCCCGTCGGGTAGCAATCAGCCCCAGCATTTT. Translation gives CASSPSGSNQPQHF. Drawing the rest from reference TRBV7-9 and TRBJ1-5, the complete variable domain is DTGVSQNPRHKITKRGQNVTFRCDPISEHNRLYWYRQTLGQGPEFLTYFQNEAQLEKSRLLSDRFSAERPKGSFSTLEIQRTEQGDSAMYLCASSPSGSNQPQHFGDGTRLSIL.

The chain links TRBV7-6 to TRBJ1-1; D is unresolved. Germline CDR1 and CDR2: SGHVS and FNYEAQ. The V end lost 3 bases, the J end lost 1 base, and 12 bases lay between the germline ends. The CDR3 runs 15 residues. DNA of the CDR3: TGTGCCAGCAGCTTGTCCCCCGGCGGGAACACTGAAGCTTTCTTT. Protein: CASSLSPGGNTEAFF. The full variable domain, rest sourced from reference TRBV7-6 and TRBJ1-1, is GAGVSQSPRYKVTKRGQDVALRCDPISGHVSLYWYRQALGQGPEFLTYFNYEAQQDKSGLPNDRFSAERPEGSISTLTIQRTEQRDSAMYRCASSLSPGGNTEAFFGQGTRLTVV.

The genes are TRBV7-8 and TRBJ1-2, with 10 positions matching TRBD1. CDR1 SGHVS and CDR2 FQNEAQ come from the germline V gene. Germline trimming cut 0 bases from V and 3 bases from J; bases unmatched to any gene: 7. The CDR3 is made up of 17 amino acids. CDR3 coding DNA: TGTGCCAGCAGCTTAGCGGGGGACAGGGGATCTGACTATGGCTACACCTTC. Amino acid sequence: CASSLAGDRGSDYGYTF. The full variable domain, with the rest looked up from reference TRBV7-8 and TRBJ1-2, is GAGVSQSPRYKVAKRGQDVALRCDPISGHVSLFWYQQALGQGPEFLTYFQNEAQLDKSGLPSDRFFAERPEGSVSTLKIQRTQQEDSAVYLCASSLAGDRGSDYGYTFGSGTRLTVV.

The rearrangement links TRBV6-4 to TRBJ2-3; 7 bases fit TRBD2. The junction had 1 base not matched to a gene; V was cut back by 2 bases and J by 2 bases. Germline V CDR1 and CDR2: MRHNA, SNTAGT. The CDR3 has 14 amino acids. CDR3 residues: CASSDQRDTDTQYF. CDR3 in DNA: TGTGCCAGCAGTGACCAGCGGGACACAGATACGCAGTATTTT.

V and J are TRBV9 and TRBJ2-3; possibly TRBD2 for D (6 bases). This CDR3 spans 16 amino acids. From germline, CDR1 is SGDLS and CDR2 YYNGEE. V dropped 0 bases and J dropped 2 bases, with 13 bases sitting between them. CDR3 loop: CASSVAFGGHTDTQYF. The CDR3, as DNA: TGTGCCAGCAGCGTAGCATTCGGAGGGCACACAGATACGCAGTATTTT.

This clone was seen more than once but under ten times. The V gene is TRBV10-1, the J gene TRBJ1-1, with TRBD1 as a possible D gene (6 bases). CDR1 and CDR2 (germline): WNHNN, SYGVQD (reference sequence). The CDR3 extends over 11 amino acids. V lost 2 bases to trimming and J lost 9 bases, with 7 bases between them. The DNA for the CDR3 is TGCGCCAGCAGTGAGGGGGGCAAAGCTTTCTTT. Translated, it gives CASSEGGKAFF.

V is TRBV5-4 and J is TRBJ1-1, with D perhaps matching TRBD1 (5 bases). The V end lost 1 base, the J end lost 4 bases, and 8 bases lay between the germline ends. CDR1 SGHNT and CDR2 YYREEE come from the germline V gene (reference sequence). CDR3 length: 13 residues. In nucleotides, the CDR3 is TGTGCCAGCAGCTTGCAGGGTTTCACTGAAGCTTTCTTT. Translation: CASSLQGFTEAFF.

The genes are TRBV7-9 and TRBJ2-1; D assignment may be TRBD1 or TRBD2 (7 bases each). This CDR3 comprises 16 residues. Germline V gene data show CDR1 as SEHNR and CDR2 as FQNEAQ (reference sequence). Trimming cost V 5 bases and J 5 bases, with 19 bases left between them. The CDR3: CASSTLGGAGDNEQFF. The CDR3, as DNA: TGTGCCAGCAGCACACTAGGGGGCGCGGGGGACAATGAGCAGTTCTTC.

This chain uses TRBV7-9 with TRBJ2-5, with TRBD2 matching over 8 bases. This CDR3 is 16 amino acids long. From germline, CDR1 is SEHNR and CDR2 FQNEAQ (reference sequence). V lost 4 bases, J lost 5 bases, and 12 bases stayed unmatched. The CDR3 bases are TGTGCCAGCAGCTCCCCTGCGGGGGGCTTAGTGGAGACCCAGTACTTC. This encodes CASSSPAGGLVETQYF.

In this sample, this clone turned up a few times. V gene TRBV4-1 combines with J gene TRBJ2-5; 9 bases fit TRBD1. CDR3 length: 16 amino acids. From germline, CDR1 is MGHRA and CDR2 YSYEKL. The V gene end was trimmed by 4 bases and the J gene end by 1 base; junction bases not matched to a gene: 7. For the CDR3, the DNA is TGCGCCAGCAGCCCCAGACAGGGGGGAGGCCAAGAGACCCAGTACTTC. It encodes CASSPRQGGGQETQYF.

The genes are TRBV5-6 and TRBJ1-3; TRBD1 agrees at 7 bases. Germline-derived CDR1 and CDR2 are SGHDT and YYEEEE. This CDR3 has 17 residues. The V gene end was trimmed by 3 bases and the J gene end by 0 bases; junction bases not matched to a gene: 9. The DNA for the CDR3 is TGTGCCAGCAGCTCTAAAGGACAGGCTCCCTCTGGAAACACCATATATTTT. Amino acids: CASSSKGQAPSGNTIYF.

V gene TRBV7-6 combines with J gene TRBJ2-5; maybe TRBD2 (6 bases). The CDR3 has 14 amino acids. The V and J ends lost 5 bases and 0 bases respectively, with 10 bases between them. CDR1 is SGHVS, CDR2 FNYEAQ, per germline. The CDR3 DNA is TGTGCCAGCAGCACCCGGGACTACCAAGAGACCCAGTACTTC. This gives the protein CASSTRDYQETQYF.

This chain connects TRBV5-6 to TRBJ1-5; D may be TRBD1 (5 bases). Germline V lookup: CDR1 SGHDT, CDR2 YYEEEE. The CDR3 length is 15 residues. The V end lost 4 bases, the J end lost 5 bases, and 16 bases lay between the germline ends. In DNA, the CDR3 is TGTGCCAGCAGCATTTTACAGGAGAGGGATCAGCCCCAGCATTTT. This sequence encodes CASSILQERDQPQHF. Combining the CDR3 with reference TRBV5-6 and TRBJ1-5 gives the whole variable domain DAGVTQSPTHLIKTRGQQVTLRCSPKSGHDTVSWYQQALGQGPQFIFQYYEEEERQRGNFPDRFSGHQFPNYSSELNVNALLLGDSALYLCASSILQERDQPQHFGDGTRLSIL.

V is TRBV27 and J is TRBJ2-3; 15 nucleotides align to TRBD2. The CDR3 has 18 amino acids. Per germline, CDR1 MNHEY and CDR2 SMNVEV (reference sequence). The trim removed 7 bases at V and 7 bases at J, leaving 15 bases unmatched. The CDR3 reads CASTLKLGLAGGPHTQYF. CDR3 DNA: TGTGCCAGCACCCTTAAACTTGGACTAGCGGGGGGGCCCCATACGCAGTATTTT.

This clone was detected once. The genes are TRBV5-1 and TRBJ2-5; D gene ambiguous. Between the trimmed V and J ends, which lost 1 base and 4 bases, there was a span of 5 bases. The CDR3 sequence is 12 residues long. The V gene's germline CDR1 is SGHRS and CDR2 YFSETQ. As DNA, the CDR3 is TGCGCCAGCAGCTTGCGTATAGAGACCCAGTACTTC. Translated, it gives CASSLRIETQYF.

The chain combines TRBV2 with TRBJ1-2; D is uncertain. There are 15 residues in the CDR3. Germline CDR1 is SNHLY and CDR2 is FYNNEI. Trimming took off 2 bases at V and 4 bases at J, with 14 bases between the two ends. The CDR3 spells CASSESLDGTYGYTF. The CDR3 region has the DNA TGTGCCAGCAGTGAATCCCTGGACGGAACCTATGGCTACACCTTC.

This clone was counted a few times. The V call is TRBV2, the J call TRBJ2-5; 9 bases are a match to TRBD2. The CDR3 sequence is 15 residues long. Trimming took 8 bases from V and 5 from J; bases not matched to a gene: 12. From germline, CDR1 is SNHLY and CDR2 FYNNEI. The CDR3 sequence: CASLIDGTSSETQYF. The CDR3 region has the DNA TGTGCCAGCCTTATTGACGGGACTAGCTCGGAGACCCAGTACTTC.

Turning to this clone: This specimen includes other DNA sequences encoding the same CDR3. The chain joins TRBV2 to TRBJ1-5; D ambiguous. Between the trimmed V and J ends, which lost 5 bases and 0 bases, there was a span of 8 bases. Germline assignment: CDR1 SNHLY and CDR2 FYNNEI. CDR3 length: 14 residues. For the CDR3, the DNA is TGTGCCAGCAGTAGAAGTACTAGCAATCAGCCCCAGCATTTT. Amino acid sequence: CASSRSTSNQPQHF.

The rearrangement joins TRBV27 to TRBJ2-7, with D unclear. Germline CDR1 and CDR2: MNHEY and SMNVEV (reference sequence). V gave up 5 bases and J gave up 3 bases, with 11 bases separating them. This CDR3 spans 13 amino acids. The CDR3 loop reads CASSEALGYEQYF. In DNA, the CDR3 is TGTGCCAGCAGTGAAGCGCTCGGCTACGAGCAGTACTTC.

The V and J genes are TRBV7-9 and TRBJ1-1; unclear D gene. The CDR3 totals 13 residues. Germline values: CDR1 SEHNR, CDR2 FQNEAQ (reference sequence). With 7 bases removed from V and 0 bases from J, the gap between germline ends came to 9 bases. DNA of the CDR3: TGTGCCAGCACCCCGCTCGTGAACACTGAAGCTTTCTTT. This sequence encodes CASTPLVNTEAFF.

The rearrangement joins TRBV25-1 to TRBJ1-5; D call uncertain. CDR3 length: 17 residues. The germline V gene encodes CDR1 MGHDK and CDR2 SYGVNS. V shed 3 bases and J shed 1 base, with 16 bases lying between them. CDR3 amino acids: CASSDPPGGVSNQPQHF. CDR3 sequence (DNA): TGTGCCAGCAGTGATCCCCCGGGCGGGGTGAGCAATCAGCCCCAGCATTTT.